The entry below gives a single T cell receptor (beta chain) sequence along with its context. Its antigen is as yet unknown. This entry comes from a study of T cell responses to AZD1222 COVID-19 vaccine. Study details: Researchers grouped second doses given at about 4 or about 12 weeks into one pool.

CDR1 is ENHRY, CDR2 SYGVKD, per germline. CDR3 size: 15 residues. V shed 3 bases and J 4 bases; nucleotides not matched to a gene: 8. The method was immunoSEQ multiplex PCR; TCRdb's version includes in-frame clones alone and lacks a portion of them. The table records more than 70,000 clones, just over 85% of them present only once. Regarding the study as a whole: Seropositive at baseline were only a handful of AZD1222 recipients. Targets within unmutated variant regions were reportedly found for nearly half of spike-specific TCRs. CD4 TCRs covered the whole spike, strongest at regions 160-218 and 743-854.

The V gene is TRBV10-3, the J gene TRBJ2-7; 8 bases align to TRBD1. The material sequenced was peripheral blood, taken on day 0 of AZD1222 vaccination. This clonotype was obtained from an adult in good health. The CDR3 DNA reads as TGTGCCATCAGTGACCCCGGACAGGGAGGTTACGAGCAGTACTTC. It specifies CAISDPGQGGYEQYF.